The rows below give T cell receptor beta chains drawn from one sample of a study of blood T cell repertoires in COVID-19. Some clones are missing from TCRdb's copy, which holds only in-frame ones; the method was immunoSEQ multiplex PCR. The sample includes around 270,000 clones, 80% to 90% seen only once; the top ten take approximately 4.2%. The specimen sequenced was peripheral blood. These receptors were taken from a man between 40 and 49 years old with acute or convalescent COVID-19. The CDR3 runs from the conserved cysteine through the conserved F or W. The order of the fields is V gene, clone size, J gene, D gene, CDR3 protein, CDR3 DNA. The D gene is left open where the match is weak. Size is omitted from some rows. Given values are once, few, many or a class for expanded clones.

TRBV6-5	.	TRBJ1-5	.	CASSTQGKNNQPQHF	TGTGCCAGCAGCACTCAGGGGAAGAACAATCAGCCCCAGCATTTT
TRBV2	.	TRBJ1-5	TRBD1	CATRQGLTSNQPQHF	TGTGCCACCCGACAGGGCCTCACTAGCAATCAGCCCCAGCATTTT
TRBV30	.	TRBJ1-2	.	CAWSLRTVRVSSTF	TGTGCCTGGAGTCTCAGGACAGTGCGGGTATCAAGCACCTTC
TRBV28	.	TRBJ1-1	.	CASSLFTVVTFF	TGTGCCAGCAGTTTATTCACGGTTGTAACTTTCTTT
TRBV6-6	.	TRBJ2-1	TRBD1	CASSYYPPTGGNEQFF	TGTGCCAGCAGTTACTACCCACCGACAGGGGGTAATGAGCAGTTCTTC
TRBV2	.	TRBJ2-7	.	CASSGQTRYEQYF	TGTGCCAGCAGCGGACAGACCCGATACGAGCAGTACTTC
TRBV7-2	once	TRBJ1-2	.	CASQSQVDYGYTF	TGTGCCAGCCAATCCCAGGTTGACTATGGCTACACCTTC
TRBV14	.	TRBJ1-2	.	CASSQNPETGSYTF	TGTGCCAGCAGCCAGAACCCCGAAACGGGGAGCTACACCTTC
TRBV27	.	TRBJ2-7	TRBD1	CASSSAQGAHYEQYF	TGTGCCAGCAGCTCCGCTCAGGGGGCTCACTACGAGCAGTACTTC
TRBV6-6	.	TRBJ1-2	TRBD1	CASSPTGGITGDGYTF	TGTGCCAGCAGCCCGACAGGGGGTATCACTGGGGATGGCTACACCTTC
TRBV4-1	once	TRBJ1-3	.	CASSLLSTSGNTIYF	TGCGCCAGCAGCTTACTAAGCACCTCTGGAAACACCATATATTTT
TRBV6-5	once	TRBJ2-7	.	CASSYGQGSYEQYF	TGTGCCAGCAGTTACGGGCAGGGCTCCTACGAGCAGTACTTC
TRBV9	.	TRBJ2-7	.	CASSEESFSSYEQYF	TGTGCCAGCAGCGAGGAGTCGTTTAGCTCCTACGAGCAGTACTTC
TRBV5-1	.	TRBJ2-7	.	CASSLLGDLNEQYF	TGCGCCAGCAGCTTGCTCGGGGATCTGAACGAGCAGTACTTC
TRBV7-6	.	TRBJ1-3	.	CASSPRGGGNTIYF	TGTGCCAGCAGCCCCAGAGGGGGTGGAAACACCATATATTTT
TRBV24-1	.	TRBJ2-3	TRBD2	CATSDLPGLAGGLTDTQYF	TGTGCCACCAGTGATTTGCCGGGACTAGCGGGGGGGCTCACAGATACGCAGTATTTT
TRBV9	few	TRBJ1-3	.	CASSLSPGTNTIYF	TGTGCCAGCAGCCTCTCTCCGGGAACTAACACCATATATTTT
TRBV28	.	TRBJ2-4	.	CASSSSIPGIQYF	TGTGCCAGCAGTTCGTCTATTCCGGGCATTCAGTACTTC
TRBV27	.	TRBJ2-2	TRBD1	CASSEVSPGQGFSGELFF	TGTGCCAGCAGTGAGGTTTCCCCGGGACAGGGGTTCTCCGGGGAGCTGTTTTTT
TRBV6-5	.	TRBJ1-5	TRBD1	CASSGGQVNQPQHF	TGTGCCAGCAGCGGGGGACAGGTGAATCAGCCCCAGCATTTT
TRBV9	.	TRBJ1-2	.	CASSVAYGASGYGYTF	TGTGCCAGCAGCGTAGCCTACGGGGCGAGCGGGTATGGCTACACCTTC